Described below is a single T cell receptor beta chain sequence and its context. What it binds is not known. The data originate from a study of cytomegalovirus exposure and HLA in healthy donors. Turning to the study itself: Earlier, 117 million unique TCR beta sequences were recovered from 170 million or so T cells by an analysis. Study observations and caveats: Cytomegalovirus status, reportedly, was diagnosed with high specificity and sensitivity by the classifier. Cytomegalovirus-associated status was assigned to roughly 160 TCR beta chains.

Healthy bone marrow donors made up the donors. The CDR3 has 14 amino acids. Looked up from germline, CDR1 is LNHDA and CDR2 is SQIVND (reference sequence). V was shortened by 8 bases and J by 6 bases, with 17 bases between the two germline ends. PCR was performed using 60 Vbeta and 13 Jbeta primers. Clones were sequenced by immunoSEQ multiplex PCR, and TCRdb holds only the in-frame ones, with some missing. The sample yields 95,000 to 100,000 clones, more than 80% seen once. This receptor was identified in a man younger than 40 in good health and CMV-seronegative. The rearrangement uses TRBV19 and TRBJ2-1; possibly TRBD2 for D (5 bases). Sequenced sample: PBMCs. CDR3 protein: CASAAWSGGNEQFF. The CDR3 DNA sequence: TGTGCCAGTGCGGCGTGGTCAGGAGGCAATGAGCAGTTCTTC.